The 2 T cell receptor beta chains below all came from one sample that was sequenced in a study of cytomegalovirus exposure and HLA in healthy donors (dated by TCRdb to 2015 to 2018). The library was generated by the immunoSEQ multiplex PCR assay. Drawn from immuneACCESS, this table holds only the in-frame rearrangements with V and J called that TCRdb kept. Clones are partly lost; checked studies trace under half to an unresolved V gene and leave the rest unexplained. In this sample the table shows tens of thousands of clones, more than 85% of which occur a single time. 2.2% of the sample goes to the ten largest clones. Sequencing used PBMCs. These receptors were collected from a woman in her 30s in good health and CMV-seronegative.

The V call is TRBV9, the J call TRBJ2-1; TRBD2 agrees at 15 bases. The germline CDR1 and CDR2 sequences are SGDLS and YYNGEE. The CDR3 is 18 residues long. V lost 3 bases and J lost 4; bases outside the gene matches: 8. The chain's CDR3 is CASSGWTSGRGGYNEQFF. The CDR3 nucleotides are TGTGCCAGCAGCGGATGGACTAGCGGGAGGGGCGGGTACAATGAGCAGTTCTTC. Looking up the rest from reference TRBV9 and TRBJ2-1 gives the full variable domain: DSGVTQTPKHLITATGQRVTLRCSPRSGDLSVYWYQQSLDQGLQFLIQYYNGEERAKGNILERFSAQQFPDLHSELNLSSLELGDSALYFCASSGWTSGRGGYNEQFFGPGTRLTVL.

The chain uses TRBV25-1 and TRBJ2-7; perhaps TRBD1 as D (5 bases). Trimming pared 2 bases from V and 11 bases from J, leaving 19 bases between. This CDR3 region has 14 residues. From germline, CDR1 is MGHDK and CDR2 SYGVNS. This CDR3 reads CASSEAGAVVTEYF. The DNA for the CDR3 is TGTGCCAGCAGTGAAGCTGGGGCGGTGGTAACTGAGTACTTC.